The TCR beta chain under discussion was sequenced for a study of molecular identifiers for immune sequencing clone quantification. One entry per CDR3 protein results from TCRdb running MiXCR on the PCR reads. The data show around 470,000 distinct CDR3 sequences, with roughly 26% seen just once and roughly 0.79% held by the top ten. CDR1 is MNHEY, CDR2 SVGEGT, per germline. V lost 3 bases, J lost 6 bases, and 12 bases lay in between. The CDR3 extends over 14 amino acids. Turning to this clonotype: It may be a read error: a sequence one base away is much more abundant.

The chain recombines TRBV6-2 or TRBV6-3 with TRBJ1-5; unclear D gene. The sequenced sample consisted of naive CD8+ T cells from blood, with Jurkat cell RNA spiked in. Subset denoted: FACS-sorted CD8+CD4-CCR7+CD45RA+ naive T cells. This receptor was taken from a human donor in good health. Some libraries in this study had Jurkat cell RNA spiked in. CDR3 amino acids: CASSYNLASQPQHF. In DNA, the CDR3 is TGTGCCAGCAGTTATAATCTCGCCAGTCAGCCCCAGCATTTT.